This entry lists 31 T cell receptor beta chains sequenced from one sample in a study of a mutant IDH1 vaccine in newly diagnosed glioma. Sequenced by immunoSEQ multiplex PCR; TCRdb stores in-frame clones only, minus some. The repertoire holds roughly 25,000 clones, with 93% as singletons. Time point specified: baseline, week 1 (first vaccination visit). As for treatment: pre-vaccination baseline after standard-of-care therapy. Material: PBMCs, obtained from a glioma patient treated with radiotherapy, temozolomide or both. These receptor sequences come from a man in his forties with glioma.

This clone was seen just once. V usage is TRBV19 and J usage is TRBJ2-1; D gene uncertain. The V gene's germline CDR1 is LNHDA and CDR2 SQIVND (reference sequence). V shed 8 bases and J shed 6 bases, with 11 bases lying between them. The length of the CDR3 is 12 residues. The CDR3 nucleotides read TGTGCCAGTGGGCTAGGAATCAATGAGCAGTTCTTC. Protein: CASGLGINEQFF. The full variable domain, in which reference TRBV19 and TRBJ2-1 provide the parts outside the CDR3, is DGGITQSPKYLFRKEGQNVTLSCEQNLNHDAMYWYRQDPGQGLRLIYYSQIVNDFQKGDIAEGYSVSREKKESFPLTVTSAQKNPTAFYLCASGLGINEQFFGPGTRLTVL.

The rearrangement links TRBV30 to TRBJ2-5, with 9 positions matching TRBD2. The germline V gene encodes CDR1 GTSNPN and CDR2 SVGIG (reference sequence). Germline trimming cut 0 bases from V and 7 bases from J; bases unmatched to any gene: 3. The CDR3 length is 13 residues. CDR3 residues: CAWSVRGGGTQYF. CDR3 DNA sequence: TGTGCCTGGAGTGTGCGGGGGGGAGGGACCCAGTACTTC. Full variable domain (outside the CDR3, taken from reference TRBV30 and TRBJ2-5): SQTIHQWPATLVQPVGSPLSLECTVEGTSNPNLYWYRQAAGRGLQLLFYSVGIGQISSEVPQNLSASRPQDRQFILSSKKLLLSDSGFYLCAWSVRGGGTQYFGPGTRLLVL.

The V gene is TRBV7-9, the J gene TRBJ1-3; D perhaps matches TRBD1 (5 bases). Germline assignment: CDR1 SEHNR and CDR2 FQNEAQ (reference sequence). This CDR3 is 16 amino acids long. V was trimmed by 5 bases and J by 0 bases, leaving 14 bases between them. In DNA form, the CDR3 reads TGTGCCAGCAGCCGACGTGGGGCCGACTCTGGAAACACCATATATTTT. Translation: CASSRRGADSGNTIYF.

The chain links TRBV5-1 to TRBJ1-1, with 7 bases that match TRBD1. Germline V gene sequence: CDR1 SGHRS, CDR2 YFSETQ. The V and J ends lost 4 bases and 4 bases, in that order; junction bases with no gene match: 13. The CDR3 loop spans 16 amino acids. The CDR3 region has the DNA TGCGCCAGCAGCGGCCAACCGGGACAGCTTCTCACTGAAGCTTTCTTT. It specifies CASSGQPGQLLTEAFF.

V is TRBV25-1 and J is TRBJ1-1; no definite D call. Looked up from germline, CDR1 is MGHDK and CDR2 is SYGVNS. This CDR3 contains 13 residues. V lost 6 bases, J lost 4 bases, and 12 bases lay in between. CDR3 bases: TGTGCCAGCAGGGATACCGGGCGCACTGAAGCTTTCTTT. Amino acid sequence: CASRDTGRTEAFF.

V is TRBV10-3 and J is TRBJ1-1; D not certain. Germline loops: CDR1 ENHRY, CDR2 SYGVKD. V was shortened by 2 bases and J by 8 bases, with 18 bases between the two germline ends. The CDR3 spans 15 residues. CDR3 sequence (DNA): TGTGCCATCAGTGAGCCTACATATTTCCGACAAGAAGCTTTCTTT. This codes for CAISEPTYFRQEAFF.

J is TRBJ2-2 and V is TRBV5-1; 7 bases agree with TRBD1. The V gene end was trimmed by 4 bases and the J gene end by 3 bases; junction bases not matched to a gene: 6. Looked up from germline, CDR1 is SGHRS and CDR2 is YFSETQ. The CDR3 has 15 amino acids. CDR3 amino acids: CASSQTGRYTGELFF. CDR3 DNA: TGCGCCAGCAGCCAGACAGGGAGATACACCGGGGAGCTGTTTTTT.

By its share, this clone is medium-sized. The genes are TRBV9 and TRBJ1-5; no firm D call. The CDR3 consists of 13 residues. Germline values: CDR1 SGDLS, CDR2 YYNGEE. V lost 2 bases, J lost 5 bases, and 8 bases lay in between. CDR3 bases: TGTGCCAGCAGCGTGGACTTCGATCAGCCCCAGCATTTT. As protein: CASSVDFDQPQHF.

V usage is TRBV19 and J usage is TRBJ1-2; TRBD1 aligns across 8 bases. This CDR3 has 12 amino acids. The junction had 7 bases not matched to a gene; V was cut back by 11 bases and J by 5 bases. The germline V gene encodes CDR1 LNHDA and CDR2 SQIVND (reference sequence). In DNA, the CDR3 is TGTGCCGGCAGGGACAGGTATTATGGCTACACCTTC. Translated: CAGRDRYYGYTF.

The rearrangement joins TRBV5-4 to TRBJ2-5; 8 bases are shared with TRBD1. There are 14 residues in the CDR3. Trimming took 0 bases from V and 5 from J; bases not matched to a gene: 3. Germline CDR1 is SGHNT and CDR2 is YYREEE (reference sequence). The CDR3, as DNA: TGTGCCAGCAGCTTGGGGACAGGGATTGAGACCCAGTACTTC. Protein sequence: CASSLGTGIETQYF.

The chain recombines TRBV10-3 with TRBJ2-5, with D possibly TRBD2 on 5 matching bases. Trimming pared 2 bases from V and 2 bases from J, leaving 12 bases between. This CDR3 region has 15 residues. The germline CDR1 and CDR2 sequences are ENHRY and SYGVKD. CDR3 DNA sequence: TGTGCCATCAGTGAGCGAGGCGGGCAACAAGAGACCCAGTACTTC. Translating gives CAISERGGQQETQYF.

The count of this clone is one. J is TRBJ2-2 and V is TRBV5-4; tentatively, D is TRBD1 or TRBD2 (5 bases each). The CDR3 length is 16 residues. From germline, CDR1 is SGHNT and CDR2 YYREEE (reference sequence). V was cut by 4 bases and J by 2 bases, with 15 bases left in between. This CDR3 is CASSPGTHPNTGELFF. The CDR3 bases are TGTGCCAGCAGCCCGGGGACCCACCCTAACACCGGGGAGCTGTTTTTT.

The genes are TRBV11-3 and TRBJ2-5, with D tentatively TRBD1 or TRBD2 (6 bases each). Germline V gene sequence: CDR1 SGHNT, CDR2 YENEEA. V dropped 7 bases and J dropped 1 base, with 13 bases sitting between them. The CDR3 extends over 14 amino acids. CDR3 nucleotide sequence: TGTGCCAGCAACCACGGGGGCCTCCAAGAGACCCAGTACTTC. This sequence encodes CASNHGGLQETQYF.

The chain uses TRBV7-2 and TRBJ1-2, with D possibly being TRBD1 (6 bases). Trimming removed 8 bases from V and 4 bases from J, with 14 bases in between. The CDR3 runs 13 residues. From germline, CDR1 is SGHTA and CDR2 FQGNSA. In nucleotides, the CDR3 is TGTGCCAGCGGGGGGGGCGGTCTCTATGGCTACACCTTC. Translating gives CASGGGGLYGYTF.

This clone was seen a few times. The chain has TRBV30 and TRBJ2-1; a weak D match, TRBD1 (5 bases). Germline loops: CDR1 GTSNPN, CDR2 SVGIG (reference sequence). This CDR3 has 12 residues. V lost 2 bases and J lost 8, with 10 bases in between. The CDR3 sequence: CAWSPEGDEQFF. The CDR3 DNA follows: TGTGCCTGGAGTCCCGAAGGGGATGAGCAGTTCTTC.

The V call is TRBV4-3, the J call TRBJ1-5, with no clear D. Per the germline V gene, CDR1 is LGHNA and CDR2 is YSLEER. The CDR3 has 15 amino acids. The ends were cut back, 0 bases at V and 1 base at J, with 7 bases in the middle. The CDR3 sequence is CASSQDWGSNQPQHF. The CDR3 DNA reads as TGCGCCAGCAGCCAAGATTGGGGAAGCAATCAGCCCCAGCATTTT.

This chain joins TRBV25-1 and TRBJ2-1, with TRBD2 matching 11 bases. This CDR3 is 18 amino acids long. J lost 9 bases, V lost 2 bases, and 15 bases had no gene match. Germline V CDR1 and CDR2: MGHDK, SYGVNS. CDR3 bases: TGTGCCAGCAGTGAACAACCCCCCACTAGCGGGAGTACAAGTGAGCAGTTCTTC. Translating it yields CASSEQPPTSGSTSEQFF.

The chain employs TRBV7-8 and TRBJ1-2, with 9 bases aligning to TRBD1. J was trimmed by 4 bases and V by 3 bases; bases with no gene match: 0. The CDR3 has 13 residues. Germline CDR1 and CDR2: SGHVS and FQNEAQ. The CDR3 loop reads CASSLTGGYGYTF. The CDR3 nucleotides read TGTGCCAGCAGCTTGACAGGGGGCTATGGCTACACCTTC. Filled out from reference TRBV7-8 and TRBJ1-2, the complete variable domain reads GAGVSQSPRYKVAKRGQDVALRCDPISGHVSLFWYQQALGQGPEFLTYFQNEAQLDKSGLPSDRFFAERPEGSVSTLKIQRTQQEDSAVYLCASSLTGGYGYTFGSGTRLTVV.

The chain employs TRBV5-1 and TRBJ2-2, with TRBD2 matching over 9 bases. Germline assignment: CDR1 SGHRS and CDR2 YFSETQ. With V trimmed by 2 bases and J by 13 bases, 15 bases remained unmatched. This CDR3 spans 16 amino acids. DNA of the CDR3: TGCGCCAGCAGCTTAAAATCTAGCGGGGTTTGGGATACGCTGTTTTTT. This gives the protein CASSLKSSGVWDTLFF.

A single count supports this clone. The CDR3 sequence: CASSLGGSSYEQYF. CDR3 DNA sequence: TGCGCCAGCAGCTTGGGAGGCTCTTCCTACGAGCAGTACTTC. The gene calls are TRBV5-1 and TRBJ2-7; unclear D gene. V was trimmed by 0 bases and J by 1 base, leaving 8 bases between them. CDR1 is SGHRS, CDR2 YFSETQ, per germline. This CDR3 has 14 residues.

The chain recombines TRBV2 with TRBJ1-2; D uncertain. CDR3 length: 14 amino acids. Germline CDR1 is SNHLY and CDR2 is FYNNEI. V dropped 8 bases and J dropped 0 bases, with 13 bases sitting between them. CDR3 sequence reads: CASCWTETNYGYTF. The DNA of the CDR3 is TGTGCCAGCTGTTGGACGGAGACTAACTATGGCTACACCTTC.

V is TRBV19 and J is TRBJ1-2; D is perhaps TRBD1 (5 bases). Trimming cost V 3 bases and J 6 bases, with 23 bases left between them. Germline loops: CDR1 LNHDA, CDR2 SQIVND (reference sequence). The CDR3 sequence is 17 residues long. The CDR3 loop is CASSIPWFRGKNDGYTF. The CDR3 DNA reads as TGTGCCAGTAGTATCCCCTGGTTTCGGGGGAAGAATGATGGCTACACCTTC.

The genes are TRBV29-1 and TRBJ2-7; D possibly corresponds to TRBD2 (6 bases). Germline lookup yields CDR1 SQVTM and CDR2 ANQGSEA. Trimming shortened V by 8 bases and J by 5 bases, and 19 bases separated the two germline ends. There are 13 residues in the CDR3. The CDR3, as DNA: TGCAGCCTCGAGCCGGGACTGGGGGACGAGCAGTACTTC. Amino acids: CSLEPGLGDEQYF.

CDR3 sequence: CASSLLPTSAWLNEQFF. The CDR3 bases are TGTGCCAGCAGTTTATTACCAACTAGCGCCTGGTTAAATGAGCAGTTCTTC. The V gene is TRBV27, the J gene TRBJ2-1; 7 positions agree with TRBD2. The CDR3 has 17 amino acids. The junction had 13 bases not matched to a gene; V was cut back by 1 base and J by 7 bases. The V gene's germline CDR1 is MNHEY and CDR2 SMNVEV (reference sequence).

The chain combines TRBV7-2 with TRBJ2-4; D is ambiguous. Germline-derived CDR1 and CDR2 are SGHTA and FQGNSA. CDR3 size: 14 residues. With 1 base removed from V and 7 bases from J, the gap between germline ends came to 11 bases. This chain's CDR3 is CASSLVLWANIQYF. As DNA, the CDR3 is TGTGCCAGCAGCTTAGTTCTCTGGGCGAACATTCAGTACTTC.

The V and J genes are TRBV4-2 and TRBJ2-1, with 9 bases lining up with TRBD1. There are 16 residues in the CDR3. Germline loops: CDR1 LGHNA, CDR2 YNFKEQ. V dropped 4 bases and J dropped 5; count of bases not matched to a gene: 9. In DNA, the CDR3 is TGTGCCAGCAGCCGTGGAGACAGGGGGTCCCACAATGAGCAGTTCTTC. Amino acids: CASSRGDRGSHNEQFF.

This sequence joins TRBV5-1 and TRBJ2-7; maybe TRBD1 (5 bases). V lost 5 bases, J lost 0 bases, and 18 bases lay in between. Germline CDR1 and CDR2: SGHRS and YFSETQ. This CDR3 region has 16 residues. The CDR3 here is CASRRGVGADSYEQYF. The CDR3, as DNA: TGCGCCAGCAGGAGAGGAGTTGGGGCCGACTCCTACGAGCAGTACTTC.

A single count supports this clone. J is TRBJ2-1 and V is TRBV30; D is unresolved. CDR1 is GTSNPN, CDR2 SVGIG, per germline (reference sequence). V shed 2 bases and J shed 7 bases, with 9 bases lying between them. The CDR3 extends over 12 amino acids. CDR3 sequence: CAWSPDFNEQFF. CDR3 nucleotides: TGTGCCTGGAGTCCCGATTTTAATGAGCAGTTCTTC.

In its sample, this clone was seen once. The chain uses TRBV9 and TRBJ2-5, with TRBD2 matching 8 bases. Germline-derived CDR1 and CDR2 are SGDLS and YYNGEE. Unmatched junction bases numbered 6, after V lost 0 bases and J lost 2 bases. The CDR3 totals 16 residues. The CDR3 DNA is TGTGCCAGCAGCGTAGCAGCGGGAGAGTTTCAAGAGACCCAGTACTTC. It translates to CASSVAAGEFQETQYF.

The rearrangement uses TRBV5-1 and TRBJ2-5; 12 bases align to TRBD2. The closer fit of TRBJ2-7 to the DNA end suggests the J call may be wrong. Germline V lookup: CDR1 SGHRS, CDR2 YFSETQ. This CDR3 region has 16 residues. In nucleotides, the CDR3 is TGCGCCAGCAGCTTAAGACTAGCGGGAGTTTATTACGAGCAGTACTTC. This translates into CASSLRLAGVYYEQYF.

V usage is TRBV5-6 and J usage is TRBJ1-1, with 8 positions matching TRBD1. Germline V gene sequence: CDR1 SGHDT, CDR2 YYEEEE. Trimming removed 4 bases from V and 5 bases from J; junction bases left unmatched: 10. This CDR3 is built from 15 residues. This CDR3 reads CASSETGAAWTEAFF. CDR3 bases: TGTGCCAGCAGCGAGACAGGGGCGGCATGGACTGAAGCTTTCTTT.